These T cell receptor beta chains were read from a single sample in a study of cytomegalovirus exposure and HLA in healthy donors. Clones were read by immunoSEQ multiplex PCR, and TCRdb kept only the in-frame ones, dropping some. The sample has approximately 150,000 clones; roughly 80% are singletons. The sample was PBMCs. The source is a man aged 25 to 40 in good health and CMV-seronegative. Each CDR3 is given with its conserved first and last residue. D genes are given only for firm matches. Rows give clone size only sometimes, using once, few, many, or a class for an expanded clone.

DNA | CDR3 | size | J | D | V
TGTGCCAGCAGTTTAACTAGCGGGGGGAAGGGGGAGCTGTTTTTT | CASSLTSGGKGELFF | once | TRBJ2-2 | TRBD2 | TRBV27
TGTGCCAGCAGCCCCCCAGGTCAGAGCTCCTACGAGCAGTACTTC | CASSPPGQSSYEQYF | NA | TRBJ2-7 | NA | TRBV7-9
TGCGCCAGCAAAGATCAGGGGGCTGAATCACCCCTCCACTTT | CASKDQGAESPLHF | NA | TRBJ1-6 | TRBD1 | TRBV4-1
TGTGCCAGCAGTCGGACAGGCTCTGGAAACACCATATATTTT | CASSRTGSGNTIYF | once | TRBJ1-3 | TRBD1 | TRBV6-5
TGTGCCACCAGCAGAGACAGGGCAGATCAGCCCCAGCATTTT | CATSRDRADQPQHF | NA | TRBJ1-5 | NA | TRBV15
TGTGCCAGCAGCTTAGCGGGACTAGCGGCCGGAGATACGCAGTATTTT | CASSLAGLAAGDTQYF | NA | TRBJ2-3 | TRBD2 | TRBV7-2
TGTGCCAGCAGTTTACAGGGGGTTGGGGCAGATACGCAGTATTTT | CASSLQGVGADTQYF | NA | TRBJ2-3 | TRBD1 | TRBV27
TGTGCCAGCAGTCTAGACTCCTTCACAGATACGCAGTATTTT | CASSLDSFTDTQYF | NA | TRBJ2-3 | NA | TRBV6-4
TGCGCCAGCAGTCACTTAATATGGGACAGGGATATTAATAGATGGGACACTGAAGCTTTCTTT | CASSHLIWDRDINRWDTEAFF | NA | TRBJ1-1 | TRBD1 | TRBV23-1
TGTGCCAGCAGCTTAGGGGGGGCTGGGGCCAACGTCCTGACTTTC | CASSLGGAGANVLTF | NA | TRBJ2-6 | NA | TRBV7-9
TGTGCTAGTGGTTTGGGGGGGGATGAGCAGTTCTTC | CASGLGGDEQFF | few | TRBJ2-1 | NA | TRBV12-5
TGTGCCAGTAAACTCCAGGGTTTGGCCACTGAAGCTTTCTTT | CASKLQGLATEAFF | few | TRBJ1-1 | NA | TRBV19
TGTGCCAGCAGTCCGAGGACAGGGGTCAGCACCAAGAGACCCGGGGCCCAGTACTTC | CASSPRTGVSTKRPGAQYF | NA | TRBJ2-5 | TRBD1 | TRBV27
TGTGCCAGCAGCCATACGACAGGGGCAGGCGAAGCCAAAAACATTCAGTACTTC | CASSHTTGAGEAKNIQYF | NA | TRBJ2-4 | TRBD1 | TRBV4-2
TGTGCCAGCAGCGACCGACAGGGCCCCTCTGGAAACACCATATATTTT | CASSDRQGPSGNTIYF | NA | TRBJ1-3 | TRBD1 | TRBV7-6
TGCAGTGCTAGAGATCCCCCTAAAGCTTTCTTT | CSARDPPKAFF | once | TRBJ1-1 | NA | TRBV20-1
TGTGCCAGTAGTAATGGACAGGGCGATAATTCACCCCTCCACTTT | CASSNGQGDNSPLHF | NA | TRBJ1-6 | TRBD1 | TRBV19
TGTGCCAGCAGTGAATCCTTCCACAGGATAGGGAACATTCAGTACTTC | CASSESFHRIGNIQYF | once | TRBJ2-4 | NA | TRBV6-1
TGTGCCTGGAGTGTAGGGAGTGGCTACACCTTC | CAWSVGSGYTF | NA | TRBJ1-2 | NA | TRBV30
TGTGCCAGCAGTGACGGAGCGGGGAGCACAGATACGCAGTATTTT | CASSDGAGSTDTQYF | NA | TRBJ2-3 | TRBD2 | TRBV6-4
TGTGCCAGCAGTACCTTTCAGGGGGATATACAGGAGACCCAGTACTTC | CASSTFQGDIQETQYF | NA | TRBJ2-5 | TRBD1 | TRBV9
TGTGCCAGCAGAGGGGGACAGGGAAATTCACCCCTCCACTTT | CASRGGQGNSPLHF | NA | TRBJ1-6 | TRBD1 | TRBV6-1
TGTGCCAGCAGCTTATTCGCGGGAGGGCCTTACGAGCAGTACTTC | CASSLFAGGPYEQYF | NA | TRBJ2-7 | TRBD2 | TRBV7-2
TGTGCCAGCAGTTTATTGACAGCGAACACTGAAGCTTTCTTT | CASSLLTANTEAFF | NA | TRBJ1-1 | NA | TRBV27
TGTGCCAGCAGTTCATACAGGGGGCACGAAGAGACCCAGTACTTC | CASSSYRGHEETQYF | NA | TRBJ2-5 | TRBD1 | TRBV28
TGTGCCAGCAGCTTGGAGGGGGCCTCCTACGAGCAGTACTTC | CASSLEGASYEQYF | once | TRBJ2-7 | TRBD1 | TRBV5-6
TGCGCCAGCAGTCACCAGGTTGGAAATCAGCCCCAGCATTTT | CASSHQVGNQPQHF | NA | TRBJ1-5 | NA | TRBV23-1
TGTGCCAGCAGTGACTTTCATCCTACCCCACCGGGGGAGCAGTACTTC | CASSDFHPTPPGEQYF | NA | TRBJ2-7 | NA | TRBV2
TGTGCCTGGAGGGACAGTCAATTAGCCAAAAACATTCAGTACTTC | CAWRDSQLAKNIQYF | NA | TRBJ2-4 | NA | TRBV30
TGTGCCAGCAGCCAAGAGGGACAGGGGGGTCAGCCCCAGCATTTT | CASSQEGQGGQPQHF | NA | TRBJ1-5 | TRBD1 | TRBV4-2
TGTGCCAGCAGCCCTAGCTCTAGGACGCATCTAGGTAACGAGCAGTACTTC | CASSPSSRTHLGNEQYF | NA | TRBJ2-7 | NA | TRBV11-2
TGTGCCAGCTCACCAAGTTTCGGGGGGGTGAACACTGAAGCTTTCTTT | CASSPSFGGVNTEAFF | once | TRBJ1-1 | NA | TRBV18
TGCGCCAGCAGTGAGCCGGACGGAGGGCACCACTTC | CASSEPDGGHHF | NA | TRBJ1-2 | NA | TRBV10-1
TGTGCCAGCTCCACGACTGACAGGGGCAATCAGCCCCAGCATTTT | CASSTTDRGNQPQHF | NA | TRBJ1-5 | TRBD1 | TRBV18
TGTGCCAGCAGCATGATGAGGGACATCTACTACGAGCAGTACTTC | CASSMMRDIYYEQYF | NA | TRBJ2-7 | NA | TRBV5-4
TGTGCCAGCTCACCTATCAACACCCCGAACACTGAAGCTTTCTTT | CASSPINTPNTEAFF | NA | TRBJ1-1 | NA | TRBV18
TGCGCCAGCAGCGAAGAGGGACTAGCGGGAGGTAGCACAGATACGCAGTATTTT | CASSEEGLAGGSTDTQYF | once | TRBJ2-3 | TRBD2 | TRBV4-1
TGTGCCAGCAGTGTCTTCGGGACAGGGGTCGGTAAGACCCAGTACTTC | CASSVFGTGVGKTQYF | NA | TRBJ2-5 | TRBD1 | TRBV25-1
TGTGCCAGCAGCCCCCAGCGGGGGACGGGAGAGACCCAGTACTTC | CASSPQRGTGETQYF | NA | TRBJ2-5 | TRBD2 | TRBV7-2
TGTGCCAGCAGCCAGAGGGGGCAGCGGGAGATCGGGGAGCTGTTTTTT | CASSQRGQREIGELFF | NA | TRBJ2-2 | NA | TRBV11-1
TGCGCCAGCAGCTTCAGGACAGGCTCCTACGAGCAGTACTTC | CASSFRTGSYEQYF | NA | TRBJ2-7 | TRBD1 | TRBV5-1
TGTGCCACCCGTCCGTGGGCTGGTGAGCAGTTCTTC | CATRPWAGEQFF | NA | TRBJ2-1 | NA | TRBV27
TGTGCCAGCCGTTCCGGAGCCGGAACTAATGAAAAACTGTTTTTT | CASRSGAGTNEKLFF | NA | TRBJ1-4 | NA | TRBV6-5
TGTGCCAGCAGTCCGTACAGGGGGCGCGTAACAGATACGCAGTATTTT | CASSPYRGRVTDTQYF | NA | TRBJ2-3 | TRBD1 | TRBV27
TGTGCCTGGAGTAAATTGGGGCCTCAGTTGGGAGGAAACACCATATATTTT | CAWSKLGPQLGGNTIYF | NA | TRBJ1-3 | NA | TRBV30
TGTGCCAGTACCCCGGGAGGGGAGGTGGGCACTGAAGCTTTCTTT | CASTPGGEVGTEAFF | once | TRBJ1-1 | NA | TRBV19